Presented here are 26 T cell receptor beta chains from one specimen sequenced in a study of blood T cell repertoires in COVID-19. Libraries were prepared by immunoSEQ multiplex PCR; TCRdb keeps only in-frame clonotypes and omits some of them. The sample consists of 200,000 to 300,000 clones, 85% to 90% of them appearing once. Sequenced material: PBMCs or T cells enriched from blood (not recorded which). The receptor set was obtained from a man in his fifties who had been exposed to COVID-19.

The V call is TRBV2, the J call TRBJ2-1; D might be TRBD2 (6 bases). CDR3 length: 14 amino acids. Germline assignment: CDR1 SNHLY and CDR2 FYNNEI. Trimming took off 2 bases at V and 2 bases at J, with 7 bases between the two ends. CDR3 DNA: TGTGCCAGCAGTGAACGGGGGACCTACAATGAGCAGTTCTTC. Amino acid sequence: CASSERGTYNEQFF.

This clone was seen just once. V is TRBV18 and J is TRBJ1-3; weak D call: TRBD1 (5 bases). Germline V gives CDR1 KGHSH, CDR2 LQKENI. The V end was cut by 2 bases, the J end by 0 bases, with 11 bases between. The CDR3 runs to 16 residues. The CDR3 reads CASSPDQGLSGNTIYF. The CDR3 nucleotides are TGTGCCAGCTCACCAGACCAGGGTCTCTCTGGAAACACCATATATTTT.

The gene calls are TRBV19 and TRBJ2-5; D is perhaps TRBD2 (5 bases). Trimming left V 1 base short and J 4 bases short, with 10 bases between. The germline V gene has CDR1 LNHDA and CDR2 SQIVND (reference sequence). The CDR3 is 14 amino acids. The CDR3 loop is CASSIGHSGETQYF. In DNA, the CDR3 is TGTGCCAGTAGTATAGGACACAGCGGAGAGACCCAGTACTTC.

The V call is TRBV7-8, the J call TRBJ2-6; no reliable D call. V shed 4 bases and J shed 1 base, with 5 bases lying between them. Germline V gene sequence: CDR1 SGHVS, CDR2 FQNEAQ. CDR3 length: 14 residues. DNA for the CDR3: TGTGCCAGCAGCTCCCAATCTGGGGCCAACGTCCTGACTTTC. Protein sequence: CASSSQSGANVLTF.

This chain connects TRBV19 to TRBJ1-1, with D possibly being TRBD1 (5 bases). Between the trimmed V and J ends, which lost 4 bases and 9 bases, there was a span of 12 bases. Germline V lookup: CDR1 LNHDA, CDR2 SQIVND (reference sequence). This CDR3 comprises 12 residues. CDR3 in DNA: TGTGCCAGTAGTACTGGTTGGGGCAAAGCTTTCTTT. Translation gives CASSTGWGKAFF.

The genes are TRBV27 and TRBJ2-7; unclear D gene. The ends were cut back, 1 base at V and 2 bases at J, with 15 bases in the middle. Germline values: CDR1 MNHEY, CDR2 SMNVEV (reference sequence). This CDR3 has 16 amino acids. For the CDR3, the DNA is TGTGCCAGCAGTTTATACTACAACGATCCTACCTACGAGCAGTACTTC. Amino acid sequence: CASSLYYNDPTYEQYF.

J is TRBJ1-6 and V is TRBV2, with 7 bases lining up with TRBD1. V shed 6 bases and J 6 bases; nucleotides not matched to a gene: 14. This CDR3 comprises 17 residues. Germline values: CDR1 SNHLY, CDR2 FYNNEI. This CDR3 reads CASSQSFWGQPNSPLHF. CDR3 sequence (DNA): TGTGCCAGCAGCCAGTCTTTTTGGGGACAGCCTAATTCACCCCTCCACTTT. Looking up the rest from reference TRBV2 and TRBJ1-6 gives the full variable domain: EPEVTQTPSHQVTQMGQEVILRCVPISNHLYFYWYRQILGQKVEFLVSFYNNEISEKSEIFDDQFSVERPDGSNFTLKIRSTKLEDSAMYFCASSQSFWGQPNSPLHFGNGTRLTVT.

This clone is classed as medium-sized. This chain's CDR3 is CASSLGLAGGENIQYF. The CDR3 DNA follows: TGTGCCAGCAGTTTAGGACTAGCGGGAGGGGAAAACATTCAGTACTTC. The rearrangement uses TRBV27 and TRBJ2-4; 15 bases are shared with TRBD2. Trimming removed 2 bases from V and 5 bases from J; junction bases left unmatched: 1. CDR3 length equals 16 residues. Germline CDR1 and CDR2: MNHEY and SMNVEV (reference sequence).

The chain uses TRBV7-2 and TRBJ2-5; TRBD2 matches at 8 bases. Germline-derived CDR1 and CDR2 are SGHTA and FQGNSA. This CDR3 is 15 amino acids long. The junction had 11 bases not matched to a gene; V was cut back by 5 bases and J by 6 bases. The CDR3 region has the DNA TGTGCCAGCAGCATACTTTCCGGGACTAGGCAGACCCAGTACTTC. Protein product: CASSILSGTRQTQYF.

The CDR3 DNA sequence: TGTGCCAGCAGCCCGACAGGGCCTGATGAAAAACTGTTTTTT. Its protein product is CASSPTGPDEKLFF. The J gene is TRBJ1-4, the V gene TRBV28; 7 positions agree with TRBD1. The germline V gene encodes CDR1 MDHEN and CDR2 SYDVKM. J was trimmed by 6 bases and V by 6 bases; bases with no gene match: 7. There are 14 residues in the CDR3.

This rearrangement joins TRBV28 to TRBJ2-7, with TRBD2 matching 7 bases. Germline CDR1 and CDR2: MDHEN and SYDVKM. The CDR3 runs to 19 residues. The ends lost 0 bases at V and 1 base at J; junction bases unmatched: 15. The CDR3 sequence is CASSLCGLAREFSSYEQYV. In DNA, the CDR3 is TGTGCCAGCAGTTTATGCGGGTTGGCGCGGGAGTTCAGTTCCTACGAGCAGTACGTC.

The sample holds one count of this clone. Written as DNA, the CDR3 is TGCGCCAGCAGCTACCAACAGGGGGCGCTTGAAAAACTGTTTTTT. This gives the protein CASSYQQGALEKLFF. This sequence joins TRBV5-1 and TRBJ1-4, with TRBD1 matching 9 bases. This CDR3 spans 15 amino acids. Germline CDR1 SGHRS, CDR2 YFSETQ. Trimming cost V 3 bases and J 7 bases; bases outside gene matches: 7.

The CDR3 region is CASSQREGLPGELFF. The CDR3 region has the DNA TGTGCCAGTTCGCAGCGGGAGGGCCTCCCCGGGGAGCTGTTTTTT. V is TRBV28 and J is TRBJ2-2; 10 nucleotides line up with TRBD2. The ends lost 9 bases at V and 6 bases at J; junction bases unmatched: 10. Germline V gives CDR1 MDHEN, CDR2 SYDVKM. The CDR3 spans 15 residues.

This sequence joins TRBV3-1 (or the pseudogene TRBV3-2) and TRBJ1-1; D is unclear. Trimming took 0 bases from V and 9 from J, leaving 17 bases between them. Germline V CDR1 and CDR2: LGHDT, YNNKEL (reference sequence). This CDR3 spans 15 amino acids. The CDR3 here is CASSQDLGHIVKAFF. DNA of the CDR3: TGTGCCAGCAGCCAAGATCTGGGCCACATAGTTAAAGCTTTCTTT.

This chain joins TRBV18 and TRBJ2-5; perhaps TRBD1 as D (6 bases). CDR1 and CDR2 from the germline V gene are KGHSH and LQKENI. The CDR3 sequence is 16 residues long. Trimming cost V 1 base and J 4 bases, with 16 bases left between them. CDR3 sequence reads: CASSPLSQGQGETQYF. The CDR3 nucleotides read TGTGCCAGCTCACCACTTAGTCAGGGGCAGGGAGAGACCCAGTACTTC.

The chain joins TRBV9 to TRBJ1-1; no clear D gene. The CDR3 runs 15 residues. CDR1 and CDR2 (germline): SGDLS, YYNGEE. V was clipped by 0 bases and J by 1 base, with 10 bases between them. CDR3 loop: CASSVDPVPNTEAFF. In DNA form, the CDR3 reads TGTGCCAGCAGCGTAGATCCAGTCCCGAACACTGAAGCTTTCTTT. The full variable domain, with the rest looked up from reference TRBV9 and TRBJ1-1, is DSGVTQTPKHLITATGQRVTLRCSPRSGDLSVYWYQQSLDQGLQFLIQYYNGEERAKGNILERFSAQQFPDLHSELNLSSLELGDSALYFCASSVDPVPNTEAFFGQGTRLTVV.

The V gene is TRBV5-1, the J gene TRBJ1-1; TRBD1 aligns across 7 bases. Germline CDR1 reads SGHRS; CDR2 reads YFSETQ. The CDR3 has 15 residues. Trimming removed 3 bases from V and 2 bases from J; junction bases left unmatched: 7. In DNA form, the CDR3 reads TGCGCCAGCAGCTCACGACAGGGTCGTAACACTGAAGCTTTCTTT. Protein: CASSSRQGRNTEAFF.

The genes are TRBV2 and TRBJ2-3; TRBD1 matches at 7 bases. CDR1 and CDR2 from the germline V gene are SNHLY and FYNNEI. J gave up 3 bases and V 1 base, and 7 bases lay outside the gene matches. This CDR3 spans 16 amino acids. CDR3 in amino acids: CASSEGGGRGTDTQYF. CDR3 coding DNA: TGTGCCAGCAGTGAAGGCGGCGGCAGGGGGACAGATACGCAGTATTTT.

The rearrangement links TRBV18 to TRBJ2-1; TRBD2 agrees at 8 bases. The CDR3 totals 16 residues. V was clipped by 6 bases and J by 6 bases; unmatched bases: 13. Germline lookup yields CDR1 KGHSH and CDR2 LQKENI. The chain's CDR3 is CASSLLGSGRTNEQFF. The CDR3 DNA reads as TGTGCCAGCTCCCTCCTGGGAAGCGGGAGAACCAATGAGCAGTTCTTC.

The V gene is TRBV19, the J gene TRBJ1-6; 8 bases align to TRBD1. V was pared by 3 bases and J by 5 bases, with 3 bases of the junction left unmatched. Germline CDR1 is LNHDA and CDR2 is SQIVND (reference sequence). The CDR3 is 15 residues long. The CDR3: CASSMWTGNNSPLHF. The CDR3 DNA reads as TGTGCCAGTAGTATGTGGACAGGGAATAATTCACCCCTCCACTTT.

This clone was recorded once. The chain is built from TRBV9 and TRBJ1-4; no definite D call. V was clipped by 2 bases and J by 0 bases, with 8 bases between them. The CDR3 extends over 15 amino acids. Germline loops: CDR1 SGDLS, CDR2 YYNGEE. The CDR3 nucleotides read TGTGCCAGCAGCGTTGGTGGCACAACTAATGAAAAACTGTTTTTT. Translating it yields CASSVGGTTNEKLFF.

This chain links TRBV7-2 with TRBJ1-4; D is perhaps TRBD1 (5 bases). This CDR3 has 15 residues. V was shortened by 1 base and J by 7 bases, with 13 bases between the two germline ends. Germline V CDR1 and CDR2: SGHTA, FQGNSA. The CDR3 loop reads CASSLGQGLSEKLFF. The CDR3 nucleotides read TGTGCCAGCAGCTTAGGGCAGGGACTCTCTGAAAAACTGTTTTTT.

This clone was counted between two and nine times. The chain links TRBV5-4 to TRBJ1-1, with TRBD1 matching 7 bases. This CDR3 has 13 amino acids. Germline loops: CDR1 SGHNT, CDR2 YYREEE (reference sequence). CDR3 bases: TGTGCAGCTCAGGGACAGTTGAACACTGAAGCTTTCTTT. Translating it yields CAAQGQLNTEAFF.

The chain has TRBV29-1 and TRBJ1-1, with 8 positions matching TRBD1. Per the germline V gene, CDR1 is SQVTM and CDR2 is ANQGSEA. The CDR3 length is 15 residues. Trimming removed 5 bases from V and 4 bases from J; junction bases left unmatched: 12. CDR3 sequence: CSVSGGLDRATEAFF. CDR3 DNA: TGCAGCGTTTCCGGAGGGTTGGACAGGGCCACTGAAGCTTTCTTT.

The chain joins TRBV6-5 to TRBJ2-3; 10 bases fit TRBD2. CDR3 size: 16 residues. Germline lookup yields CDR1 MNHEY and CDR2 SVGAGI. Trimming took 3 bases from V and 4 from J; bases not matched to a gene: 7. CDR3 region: CASSYQPSGGPDTQYF. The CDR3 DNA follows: TGTGCCAGCAGTTATCAGCCTAGCGGGGGCCCAGATACGCAGTATTTT.

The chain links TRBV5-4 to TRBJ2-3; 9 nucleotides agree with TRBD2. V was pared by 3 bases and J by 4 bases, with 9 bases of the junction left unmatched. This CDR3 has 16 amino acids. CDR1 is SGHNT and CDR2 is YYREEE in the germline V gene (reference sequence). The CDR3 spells CASSSGLASSADTQYF. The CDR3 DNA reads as TGTGCCAGCAGCTCAGGACTAGCGAGTTCAGCAGATACGCAGTATTTT. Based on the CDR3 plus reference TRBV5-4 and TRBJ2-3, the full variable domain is ETGVTQSPTHLIKTRGQQVTLRCSSQSGHNTVSWYQQALGQGPQFIFQYYREEENGRGNFPPRFSGLQFPNYSSELNVNALELDDSALYLCASSSGLASSADTQYFGPGTRLTVL.